The next 18 T cell receptor beta chains were all read from a single sample in a study of blood T cell repertoires in COVID-19. The protocol was immunoSEQ multiplex PCR, while the TCRdb copy is restricted to in-frame clones and leaves out a portion. The sample includes hundreds of thousands of clones, 88% of them seen just once. The sequencing sample was made of peripheral blood. These receptor sequences come from a woman aged 50 to 65 with COVID-19, enrolled during active disease.

The CDR3 sequence: CASSGQPPYEQYF. The CDR3 DNA reads TGTGCCAGTAGTGGACAGCCTCCCTACGAGCAGTACTTC. The rearrangement joins TRBV19 to TRBJ2-7; D might be TRBD1 (6 bases). Per germline, CDR1 LNHDA and CDR2 SQIVND (reference sequence). V shed 5 bases and J shed 2 bases, with 10 bases lying between them. The CDR3 loop spans 13 amino acids. Complete variable domain (other parts from reference TRBV19 and TRBJ2-7): DGGITQSPKYLFRKEGQNVTLSCEQNLNHDAMYWYRQDPGQGLRLIYYSQIVNDFQKGDIAEGYSVSREKKESFPLTVTSAQKNPTAFYLCASSGQPPYEQYFGPGTRLTVT.

This clone was recorded only once. The chain carries TRBV3-1 (or the pseudogene TRBV3-2) and TRBJ1-1, with D tentatively TRBD1 (6 bases). The V end was cut by 3 bases, the J end by 4 bases, with 15 bases between. This CDR3 contains 15 residues. CDR1 and CDR2 from the germline V gene are LGHDT and YNNKEL (reference sequence). Here the CDR3 reads CASSQGGGGITEAFF. CDR3 coding DNA: TGTGCCAGCAGCCAGGGGGGCGGGGGAATCACTGAAGCTTTCTTT.

On this clone itself: The same CDR3 is also encoded by other DNA sequences in this sample. The CDR3 DNA reads TGTGCCAGCAGCCAAGTTGGCAGGGGCGAGCAGTACTTC. This sequence encodes CASSQVGRGEQYF. The chain employs TRBV3-1 (or the pseudogene TRBV3-2) and TRBJ2-7; possibly TRBD1 for D (6 bases). Germline V gene lookup returns CDR1 LGHDT and CDR2 YNNKEL (reference sequence). Trimming removed 1 base from V and 6 bases from J, with 10 bases in between. This CDR3 is 13 amino acids long.

This clone was observed a single time. The chain employs TRBV19 and TRBJ2-3, with D possibly being TRBD2 (6 bases). The CDR3 has 16 amino acids. V was cut by 3 bases and J by 2 bases, with 15 bases left in between. CDR1 and CDR2 (germline): LNHDA, SQIVND (reference sequence). The CDR3 spells CASSIGRGEYTDTQYF. CDR3 bases: TGTGCCAGTAGTATTGGGCGGGGAGAATACACAGATACGCAGTATTTT.

This clone has just one count. The gene calls are TRBV2 and TRBJ1-6; a possible D gene is TRBD1 (5 bases). The germline V gene has CDR1 SNHLY and CDR2 FYNNEI. The CDR3 is 16 amino acids. V was trimmed by 4 bases and J by 7 bases, leaving 17 bases between them. CDR3 DNA sequence: TGTGCCAGCAGTGGAGGAGCGCAACGGGGGAATTCACCCCTCCACTTT. This codes for CASSGGAQRGNSPLHF.

The chain carries TRBV13 and TRBJ1-1; D might be TRBD1 (6 bases). This CDR3 has 14 amino acids. CDR1 PRHDT and CDR2 FYEKMQ come from the germline V gene (reference sequence). With 8 bases removed from V and 1 base from J, the gap between germline ends came to 14 bases. CDR3 sequence: CASSQGKPNTEAFF. CDR3 coding DNA: TGTGCCAGCTCCCAGGGGAAGCCGAACACTGAAGCTTTCTTT. Full variable domain (remainder filled in from reference TRBV13 and TRBJ1-1): AAGVIQSPRHLIKEKRETATLKCYPIPRHDTVYWYQQGPGQDPQFLISFYEKMQSDKGSIPDRFSAQQFSDYHSELNMSSLELGDSALYFCASSQGKPNTEAFFGQGTRLTVV.

The rearrangement joins TRBV27 to TRBJ2-7; 10 bases are a match to TRBD1. J gave up 9 bases and V 6 bases, and 8 bases lay outside the gene matches. Germline-derived CDR1 and CDR2 are MNHEY and SMNVEV (reference sequence). This CDR3 spans 13 amino acids. The CDR3 is CASRAGQGLGQYF. The CDR3 DNA sequence: TGTGCCAGCAGGGCGGGACAGGGGTTGGGGCAGTACTTC.

This chain joins TRBV10-1 and TRBJ2-7; TRBD2 aligns across 10 bases. Per the germline V gene, CDR1 is WNHNN and CDR2 is SYGVQD (reference sequence). The CDR3 runs to 12 residues. Germline trimming cut 6 bases from V and 5 bases from J; bases unmatched to any gene: 1. CDR3 DNA sequence: TGCGCCAGCAGGGGGACTAGCGACGAGCAGTACTTC. It translates to CASRGTSDEQYF.

The rearrangement joins TRBV6-1 to TRBJ1-2, with no clear D. In germline, CDR1 is MNHNS, CDR2 SASEGT. The CDR3 extends over 14 amino acids. V lost 3 bases to trimming and J lost 8 bases, with 16 bases between them. This CDR3 is CASSEGGDSEGYTF. The CDR3 DNA sequence: TGTGCCAGCAGTGAGGGCGGGGATTCGGAGGGCTACACCTTC.

The chain employs TRBV5-1 and TRBJ1-1; D gene ambiguous. Germline V CDR1 and CDR2: SGHRS, YFSETQ. The CDR3 spans 14 residues. V lost 4 bases to trimming and J lost 0 bases, with 10 bases between them. CDR3 bases: TGCGCCAGCAGCCCGAGGCCCCTGAACACTGAAGCTTTCTTT. Protein product: CASSPRPLNTEAFF.

The J gene is TRBJ1-6, the V gene TRBV25-1, with unresolved D. Between the trimmed V and J ends, which lost 6 bases and 8 bases, there was a span of 11 bases. Looked up from germline, CDR1 is MGHDK and CDR2 is SYGVNS. The CDR3 consists of 13 residues. The DNA of the CDR3 is TGTGCCAGCAGGCTAGACGCCTATTCACCCCTCCACTTT. Amino acid sequence: CASRLDAYSPLHF.

This clone was counted a single time. The V and J genes are TRBV30 and TRBJ1-5, with D possibly matching TRBD1 (5 bases). This CDR3 has 13 amino acids. Trimming stripped 7 bases from V and 6 bases from J, with 16 bases between. Germline V lookup: CDR1 GTSNPN, CDR2 SVGIG (reference sequence). CDR3 protein: CASGVGVGQPQHF. The CDR3 nucleotides are TGTGCCTCGGGGGTTGGGGTTGGTCAGCCCCAGCATTTT.

This clone was detected once. The DNA of the CDR3 is TGTGCCAGCAGCTTACAGCGGGGAAGCACAGATACGCAGTATTTT. It translates to CASSLQRGSTDTQYF. The V call is TRBV7-2, the J call TRBJ2-3, with 7 bases fitting TRBD2. The V segment lost 2 bases and the J segment 0 bases; nucleotides outside the gene matches: 2. In germline, CDR1 is SGHTA, CDR2 FQGNSA. This CDR3 region has 15 residues.

This clone was picked up a small number of times. V is TRBV5-1 and J is TRBJ1-1, with D uncertain. This CDR3 has 14 amino acids. V lost 5 bases and J lost 3, with 14 bases in between. Germline V gene data show CDR1 as SGHRS and CDR2 as YFSETQ. CDR3 DNA sequence: TGCGCCAGCAGACCCCTGGCGGCGGACACTGAAGCTTTCTTT. Its protein product is CASRPLAADTEAFF.

This sequence joins TRBV19 and TRBJ1-2; 8 bases agree with TRBD1. J lost 14 bases, V lost 5 bases, and 16 bases had no gene match. Germline CDR1 is LNHDA and CDR2 is SQIVND (reference sequence). The CDR3 length is 14 residues. This chain's CDR3 is CASSDGQGRPPRTF. In DNA form, the CDR3 reads TGTGCCAGTAGTGACGGACAGGGTAGGCCTCCGAGGACCTTC.

The chain uses TRBV29-1 and TRBJ2-3; possibly TRBD2 for D (6 bases). Germline CDR1 SQVTM, CDR2 ANQGSEA. This CDR3 comprises 12 residues. The germline V and J ends were trimmed by 4 bases and 6 bases, with 11 bases remaining between them. This CDR3 is CSVVTSSDTQYF. The CDR3 coding sequence is TGCAGCGTTGTGACTAGTTCCGATACGCAGTATTTT.

Turning to this clone: No conserved phenylalanine or tryptophan ends this CDR3, so it is likely a read error. The limits of the CDR3 on the DNA are not certain, so only TCRdb's listed CDR3 is given. V usage is TRBV7-9 and J usage is TRBJ2-7; the D segment call TRBD2 is taken from the table without a DNA check. Germline V gene sequence: CDR1 SEHNR, CDR2 FQNEAQ (reference sequence). 12 amino acids form the CDR3, both terminal residues included. This CDR3 is CASSLDHSNQYL.

The sample holds one count of this clone. The CDR3, as DNA: TGTGCCATCAAGACAGGGGGGGCCGGGGAGCTGTTTTTT. Translated, it gives CAIKTGGAGELFF. The chain has TRBV10-3 and TRBJ2-2; 9 bases match TRBD1. CDR1 and CDR2 from the germline V gene are ENHRY and SYGVKD. Unmatched junction bases numbered 3, after V lost 7 bases and J lost 6 bases. This CDR3 has 13 residues.